These T cell receptor beta chains were read from a single sample in a study of monozygotic twins with inflammatory bowel disease. TCRdb reprocessed the 5' RACE reads, keeping one entry per CDR3 protein, no DNA. The sample table sets out some 450,000 distinct CDR3 sequences. The specimen was blood. These receptor sequences come from a human donor with ulcerative colitis or Crohn's disease, or a healthy co-twin of an affected twin (not recorded which). Both conserved end residues are part of each CDR3.

CDR3aa	j_gene	v_gene
CASSGRQRQGRSYEQYF	TRBJ2-7	TRBV2
CASSLLSGANQETQYF	TRBJ2-5	TRBV7-6
CASTEGGARNQPQHF	TRBJ1-5	TRBV6-2/TRBV6-3
CASSIWGEAFF	TRBJ1-1	TRBV19
CASSPGLAGASEQYF	TRBJ2-7	TRBV3-1
CSARGNSNTGELFF	TRBJ2-2	TRBV20-1
CASSLKPGQGETQYF	TRBJ2-5	TRBV5-1
CSVPDRISYEQYF	TRBJ2-7	TRBV20-1
CAISEAPNQPQHF	TRBJ1-5	TRBV10-3
CSFTGGRSTDTQYF	TRBJ2-3	TRBV29-1
CSARDGGPATNEQFF	TRBJ2-1	TRBV20-1
CASSQAADPTDTQYF	TRBJ2-3	TRBV3-1
CASSSDGRGSYEQYF	TRBJ2-7	TRBV4-1
CASSYLTGSYTEAFF	TRBJ1-1	TRBV6-5
CASSTGHIPYNEQFF	TRBJ2-1	TRBV7-9
CASRRGLADNEQFF	TRBJ2-1	TRBV7-8
CASRTSNGRARGYTF	TRBJ1-2	TRBV6-1
CASSQPGQQSYEQYF	TRBJ2-7	TRBV3-1
CASNWGNQPQHF	TRBJ1-5	TRBV28
CASSFLAGDLGNEQFF	TRBJ2-1	TRBV5-6
CASSFKGQVNTEAFF	TRBJ1-1	TRBV5-1
CASNAWTVVGNEQFF	TRBJ2-1	TRBV6-1
CASSLIRVGETQYF	TRBJ2-5	TRBV7-2
CASSLTTNNYGYTF	TRBJ1-2	TRBV5-1
CASSVDPNEQFF	TRBJ2-1	TRBV9
CASSFQGNTIYF	TRBJ1-3	TRBV12-3/TRBV12-4
CASSLSRDSYEQYF	TRBJ2-7	TRBV12-3/TRBV12-4
CASSLDTDGVYQETQYF	TRBJ2-5	TRBV5-1
CAWSVGGYEQYF	TRBJ2-7	TRBV30